The TCR beta chain under discussion was sequenced for a study of neurological immune-mediated disorders. Findings and caveats of the study: HTLV-1-associated myelopathy had the most TCR clonal expansion, and multiple sclerosis had the least, less than healthy controls.

There are 12 residues in the CDR3. V lost 6 bases, J lost 8 bases, and 13 bases lay in between. 5'RACE with 10-nucleotide random UMIs generated the cDNA. TCRdb ran MiXCR on the 5' RACE reads and lists one entry per CDR3 protein. The sample lists tens of thousands of distinct CDR3 sequences, nearly 7.5% seen once, with less than 4.5% in the top ten. To note about this clonotype: Antigen: not known. A read error may explain this, as a much larger clone is one base away.

The chain is built from TRBV12-3 or TRBV12-4 and TRBJ1-2; D is unclear. This receptor was identified in a woman in her thirties or forties in good health. Source material: PBMCs. CDR3 bases: TGTGCCAGCAGGAACAAGGGAGCGGGCTACACCTTC. Translating it yields CASRNKGAGYTF.